This is a list of T cell receptor beta chains from one sample in a study of cytomegalovirus exposure and HLA in healthy donors. Sequencing was performed with immunoSEQ multiplex PCR; in TCRdb, only in-frame clones are kept and a portion is missing. The sample shows under 200,000 clones, approximately 67% of them seen only once. Sequencing was done on a sample of PBMCs. The receptors were gathered from a woman younger than 30 in good health and CMV-seropositive. Each CDR3 is given with its conserved first and last residue. D genes are given only for firm matches. Where a row states a size, it is once, few, many or the class of an expanded clone; other rows omit it.

TRBJ1-6 | NA | NA | TRBV15 | TGTGCCACCAGCAGAGACGGTACTAATTCACCCCTCCACTTT | CATSRDGTNSPLHF
TRBJ1-1 | NA | TRBD1 | TRBV29-1 | TGCAGCGCTCTACTATACAGGGGGAACACTGAAGCTTTCTTT | CSALLYRGNTEAFF
TRBJ2-7 | NA | TRBD1 | TRBV4-1 | TGCGCCAGCAGCCACCCCGGGACAGACTCCTACGAGCAGTACTTC | CASSHPGTDSYEQYF
TRBJ2-3 | NA | TRBD2 | TRBV5-1 | TGCGCCAGCAGCCGCCACCTAGCGGGAGCTCCAGATACGCAGTATTTT | CASSRHLAGAPDTQYF
TRBJ2-3 | NA | NA | TRBV28 | TGTGCCAGCAGTCCACAGGAGAGGGGGATCACAGATACGCAGTATTTT | CASSPQERGITDTQYF
TRBJ1-4 | few | TRBD1 | TRBV6-6 | TGTGCCAGCAGTTGGACAGGAGGGGAAAAACTGTTTTTT | CASSWTGGEKLFF
TRBJ2-1 | NA | TRBD1 | TRBV6-6 | TGTGCCAGCAGCCGACAGGGAACGCGATACAATGAGCAGTTCTTC | CASSRQGTRYNEQFF
TRBJ2-1 | NA | TRBD2 | TRBV7-9 | TGTGCCAGCAGCCCCCTGGATCCGCGGGAGGGCCCTCGCGATGAGCAGTTCTTC | CASSPLDPREGPRDEQFF
TRBJ2-7 | NA | NA | TRBV11-3 | TGTGCCAGCAGCCCAGGGCTCGGCTACGAGCAGTACTTC | CASSPGLGYEQYF
TRBJ2-6 | NA | NA | TRBV11-2 | TGTGCCAGCAGCTCTCAGGGGCTCTCTGGGGCCAACGTCCTGACTTTC | CASSSQGLSGANVLTF
TRBJ2-2 | NA | NA | TRBV25-1 | TGTGCCAGCAGTGCCTTTATCGGGAACACCGGGGAGCTGTTTTTT | CASSAFIGNTGELFF
TRBJ1-1 | NA | NA | TRBV14 | TGTGCCAGCAGCCCTTGGGGAGACACTGAAGCTTTCTTT | CASSPWGDTEAFF
TRBJ2-1 | NA | NA | TRBV6-5 | TGTGCCAGCATTCCTTCCGGGGGGCCCTACAATGAGCAGTTCTTC | CASIPSGGPYNEQFF
TRBJ1-4 | few | TRBD1 | TRBV6-5 | TGTGCCAGCAGTTTGCAGGGGGCTCTGCTCGGGGAAAAACTGTTTTTT | CASSLQGALLGEKLFF
TRBJ1-2 | NA | TRBD1 | TRBV19 | TGTGCCAGTAGTCCGAGACAGGGTGGCGGCTACACCTTC | CASSPRQGGGYTF
TRBJ2-2 | NA | NA | TRBV13 | TGTGCCAGCAGCCCCAGGGGCCCGCGAGGCGGGGAGCTGTTTTTT | CASSPRGPRGGELFF
TRBJ2-3 | NA | TRBD2 | TRBV19 | TGTGCCAGTGGGCTTAGCGGGGGCACAGATACGCAGTATTTT | CASGLSGGTDTQYF
TRBJ2-5 | NA | NA | TRBV2 | TGTGCCAGCAGTGAACAGACAGTCCAAGAGACCCAGTACTTC | CASSEQTVQETQYF
TRBJ2-2 | NA | TRBD1 | TRBV18 | TGTGCCAGCTCACCACCTTTAGGGACAGATTCGAACACCGGGGAGCTGTTTTTT | CASSPPLGTDSNTGELFF
TRBJ2-3 | NA | NA | TRBV10-3 | TGTGCCATCAGGGACAGCAGCACAGATACGCAGTATTTT | CAIRDSSTDTQYF
TRBJ2-2 | NA | NA | TRBV2 | TGTGCCAGCAGTCCTCTCCAGGGGTACACCGGGGAGCTGTTTTTT | CASSPLQGYTGELFF
TRBJ1-4 | once | NA | TRBV28 | TGTGCCAGCAGTTTACACGGACAGCCCGGGGATGAAAAACTGTTTTTT | CASSLHGQPGDEKLFF
TRBJ1-1 | NA | NA | TRBV5-6 | TGTGCCAGCAGCTTGAGTGCGGGAGGGACTGAAGCTTTCTTT | CASSLSAGGTEAFF
TRBJ1-4 | NA | NA | TRBV5-1 | TGCGCCAGCAGCTTGGCCCCGACAGACCCTAGAAAACTGTTTTTT | CASSLAPTDPRKLFF
TRBJ2-3 | NA | TRBD2 | TRBV6-5 | TGTGCCAGCAGTAATAGCGGGGGGTTCACAGATACGCAGTATTTT | CASSNSGGFTDTQYF
TRBJ2-5 | NA | NA | TRBV20-1 | TGCAGTGCTAGGCGGGAGACCCAGTACTTC | CSARRETQYF
TRBJ2-3 | few | TRBD2 | TRBV6-4 | TGTGCCAGCAGTCCCTCCGAGGGAGGGGGCACAGATACGCAGTATTTT | CASSPSEGGGTDTQYF
TRBJ1-5 | NA | NA | TRBV6-1 | TGTGCCAGCAGTCCACAGGGTAGGGAACAGCCCCAGCATTTT | CASSPQGREQPQHF
TRBJ2-7 | NA | TRBD1 | TRBV2 | TGTGCCAGCAGCGGTACAGGGGAAGGCTACGAGCAGTACTTC | CASSGTGEGYEQYF
TRBJ1-3 | NA | NA | TRBV2 | TGTGCCAGCAGTGAAGGGGCCGGCAGCTCTGGAAACACCATATATTTT | CASSEGAGSSGNTIYF
TRBJ1-1 | NA | NA | TRBV28 | TGTGCCTCTGTACGGGGTTTGACTGTCACTGAAGCTTTCTTT | CASVRGLTVTEAFF
TRBJ1-5 | NA | TRBD1 | TRBV19 | TGTGCCAGTAGTCAGGACAGGGGCTGGGCTCAGCCCCAGCATTTT | CASSQDRGWAQPQHF
TRBJ1-1 | once | NA | TRBV27 | TGTGCCAGCAGTTCACCGGGCCAGGGGCCTTTCTTT | CASSSPGQGPFF
TRBJ1-1 | NA | NA | TRBV18 | TGTGCCAGCTCACTTAACGCAGGGCTAATCATGAACACTGAAGCTTTCTTT | CASSLNAGLIMNTEAFF
TRBJ2-3 | NA | TRBD2 | TRBV7-3 | TGTGCCAGCAGCCCCGGAGCGGGAGGCGGAGATACGCAGTATTTT | CASSPGAGGGDTQYF
TRBJ2-2 | NA | NA | TRBV7-9 | TGTGCCAGCAGCATACAGACAGGAACGAACACCGGGGAGCTGTTTTTT | CASSIQTGTNTGELFF
TRBJ1-1 | NA | NA | TRBV5-1 | TGCGCCAGCAGCTTGTTAGCGGGGAACACTGAAGCTTTCTTT | CASSLLAGNTEAFF
TRBJ1-1 | few | NA | TRBV6-6 | TGTGCCAGCAGTACTACTTCACGCGAAGCTTTCTTT | CASSTTSREAFF
TRBJ1-6 | NA | NA | TRBV6-6 | TGTGCCAGCAGTTATTCCCCCGGACAGTATAATTCACCCCTCCACTTT | CASSYSPGQYNSPLHF
TRBJ1-2 | NA | NA | TRBV9 | TGTGCCAGCAGCGTAGACGGGGTAGGGTATGGCTACACCTTC | CASSVDGVGYGYTF
TRBJ2-7 | NA | TRBD1 | TRBV19 | TGTGCCAGTAGTATAGGGCGACAGGGGGCGATCGAGCAGTACTTC | CASSIGRQGAIEQYF
TRBJ1-2 | NA | TRBD1 | TRBV18 | TGTGCCAGCTCACCAGACAGGGACTATGGCTACACCTTC | CASSPDRDYGYTF
TRBJ2-2 | few | TRBD2 | TRBV11-3 | TGTGCCAGCAGCTTAGATCGTAATAGCGGGAAATCCGGGGAGCTGTTTTTT | CASSLDRNSGKSGELFF
TRBJ2-6 | NA | NA | TRBV9 | TGTGCCAGCAGCGCAAAGATAGGAGGTGGGGCCAACGTCCTGACTTTC | CASSAKIGGGANVLTF
TRBJ2-1 | few | NA | TRBV7-9 | TGTGCCAGCAGCTTAGTAACAGGCAATGAGCAGTTCTTC | CASSLVTGNEQFF
TRBJ1-2 | NA | NA | TRBV19 | TGTGCCAGTAGTATACTCAGGGGTAACTATGGCTACACCTTC | CASSILRGNYGYTF
TRBJ2-3 | NA | NA | TRBV19 | TGTGCCAGTACGGGGACAGATACGCAGTATTTT | CASTGTDTQYF
TRBJ1-2 | once | NA | TRBV2 | TGTGCCAGCAGCCGGTCCAACTATGGCTACACCTTC | CASSRSNYGYTF
TRBJ1-5 | NA | NA | TRBV6-1 | TGTGCCAGCAGTGAATCGGTAAGCAATCAGCCCCAGCATTTT | CASSESVSNQPQHF
TRBJ2-6 | NA | TRBD2 | TRBV28 | TGTGCCATAGCGGGGTATTGGGCCAACGTCCTGACTTTC | CAIAGYWANVLTF
TRBJ1-5 | few | NA | TRBV11-3 | TGTGCCAGCAGCTTAGTTTGCAGGCCCCAGCATTTT | CASSLVCRPQHF
TRBJ2-6 | medium-sized | TRBD1 | TRBV6-4 | TGTGCCAGCAGTGATTTAGACAGGGGCGCGGCCAACGTCCTGACTTTC | CASSDLDRGAANVLTF
TRBJ2-1 | NA | TRBD2 | TRBV5-1 | TGCGCCAGCAGCATACAGACTAGCGTTAACAATGAGCAGTTCTTC | CASSIQTSVNNEQFF
TRBJ1-2 | few | NA | TRBV6-1 | TGTGCCACCCGGACTTCCACCGGAGGCTATGGCTACACCTTC | CATRTSTGGYGYTF
TRBJ2-2 | NA | TRBD2 | TRBV9 | TGTGCCAGCAGCGCCGGGACTAGCGGGAACACCGGGGAGCTGTTTTTT | CASSAGTSGNTGELFF
TRBJ2-7 | NA | NA | TRBV30 | TGTGCCTGGAGTTTCGGTAGCCACTACGAGCAGTACTTC | CAWSFGSHYEQYF
TRBJ2-3 | NA | NA | TRBV4-2 | TGTGCCAGCAGCCAAGATCCGGGATCAGATACGCAGTATTTT | CASSQDPGSDTQYF
TRBJ2-5 | NA | TRBD1 | TRBV5-4 | TGTGCCAGCAGCCCGGTTGGACAGGGAAGAGAGACCCAGTACTTC | CASSPVGQGRETQYF
TRBJ2-1 | NA | NA | TRBV18 | TGTGCCAGCTTACCCAAAGGGCAGGGGTGGTACAATGAGCAGTTCTTC | CASLPKGQGWYNEQFF
TRBJ2-2 | NA | TRBD2 | TRBV19 | TGTGCCAGTAGTCCCGGGACTAGGTCGGGCGGGGAGCTGTTTTTT | CASSPGTRSGGELFF